Listed below are T cell receptor beta chains from one sample, sequenced in a study of T cells in Graves' hyperthyroidism and ophthalmopathy. One entry per CDR3 protein, called by TCRdb with MiXCR from the multiplex PCR reads. The profile covers around 800,000 distinct CDR3 sequences, with over 35% appearing a single time and 8.9% taken by the ten largest. Sample: blood. The receptors were gathered from a man aged 18-30 years with Graves' hyperthyroidism. The CDR3 runs from the conserved cysteine through the conserved F or W. A D gene is named only where the DNA matches it firmly. Where a row states a size, it is once, few, many or the class of an expanded clone; other rows omit it.

TGTGCTAGTGCTACCTACAGGGGAACAGAGACCCAGTACTTC	CASATYRGTETQYF	TRBD1	.	TRBV12-5	TRBJ2-5
TGTGCCACCAGTGAGGGGGCTGGGGCCAACGTCCTGACTTTC	CATSEGAGANVLTF	.	many	TRBV24-1	TRBJ2-6
TGTGCCAGCAGCTCAGGGGGCGGTGAGGGAAAACTGTTTTTT	CASSSGGGEGKLFF	TRBD1	many	TRBV7-2	TRBJ1-4
TGTGCCAGCAGCCAACAGGGGGAGTGGAATCAGCCCCAGCATTTT	CASSQQGEWNQPQHF	TRBD1	.	TRBV9	TRBJ1-5
TGTGCCATCAGTAAAGGTGGCTACACCTTC	CAISKGGYTF	.	many	TRBV10-3	TRBJ1-2
TGTGCCAGCAGCTTTACAGGGAGGAACACTGAAGCTTTCTTT	CASSFTGRNTEAFF	.	many	TRBV13	TRBJ1-1
TGTGCCATCAGCGTAACAGGGGGGTACGAGCAGTACTTC	CAISVTGGYEQYF	TRBD1	.	TRBV10-3	TRBJ2-7
TGTGCCACCAGGTTTCTTGATGGGCGCAATCAGCCCCAGCATTTT	CATRFLDGRNQPQHF	.	.	TRBV25-1	TRBJ1-5
TGTGCCAGCAGTACTAGCGCCACTGAAGCTTTCTTT	CASSTSATEAFF	.	.	TRBV6-5	TRBJ1-1
TGTGCCAGTTCGGAGACAGGGGGCGATGAGACCCAGTACTTC	CASSETGGDETQYF	TRBD1	.	TRBV19	TRBJ2-5
TGTGCCATCAGCCAACAGGGTGAGCCCTACGAGGGCACTGAAGCTTTCTTT	CAISQQGEPYEGTEAFF	.	.	TRBV10-3	TRBJ1-1
TGTGCCAGTAGTATGGACAGGGGAGACGAGCAGTACTTC	CASSMDRGDEQYF	TRBD1	many	TRBV19	TRBJ2-7
TGTGCCATTAAGAGCTCTGGAAACACCATATATTTT	CAIKSSGNTIYF	.	many	TRBV19	TRBJ1-3
TGTGCCAGCAGCTTAGCCCTAGCGGGGGGGAGTAGGCAAGAGACCCACTACTTC	CASSLALAGGSRQETHYF	TRBD2	.	TRBV7-8	TRBJ2-5
TGTGCCAGCAGCTTCCTGAACACCGGGGAGCTGTTTTTT	CASSFLNTGELFF	.	many	TRBV7-8	TRBJ2-2
TGTGCCAGCAGTTACTCCAGCGGGACGGAGACCCAGTACTTC	CASSYSSGTETQYF	TRBD2	.	TRBV2	TRBJ2-5
TGTGCCAGCAGTTTAGCAACCCCTAACCACTATGGCTACACCTTC	CASSLATPNHYGYTF	.	.	TRBV12-3/TRBV12-4	TRBJ1-2
TGTGCCAGCAGTTACGGGATTAACTATGGCTACACCTTC	CASSYGINYGYTF	.	few	TRBV6-2/TRBV6-3	TRBJ1-2
TGTGCCAGCACTACTCTAGCGGGAGTTAGGTACGAGCAGTACTTC	CASTTLAGVRYEQYF	TRBD2	.	TRBV6-5	TRBJ2-7
TGTGCCACCAGTGCTGGTACAGGGGTTTCGAGCAATCAGCCCCAGCATTTT	CATSAGTGVSSNQPQHF	TRBD1	many	TRBV24-1	TRBJ1-5
TGTGCCAGTAGTCCCTTGGGACAGGGCTACGAGCAGTACTTC	CASSPLGQGYEQYF	TRBD1	few	TRBV19	TRBJ2-7
TGTGCCAGCAGCGCTTCCGTGAACACTGAAGCTTTCTTT	CASSASVNTEAFF	.	many	TRBV7-9	TRBJ1-1
TGCAGTGCAACTACGGTCGACGTGGCAACTAATGAAAAACTGTTTTTT	CSATTVDVATNEKLFF	.	few	TRBV20-1	TRBJ1-4
TGCAGCGTTGAAGGAGATTGGGGGCGACGAGAGACCCAGTGGTTC	CSVEGDWGRRETQWF	.	once	TRBV29-1	TRBJ2-5
TGTGCCAGTAGGTCTGGGACGTTTCCCCAAGAGACCCAGTACTTC	CASRSGTFPQETQYF	.	many	TRBV19	TRBJ2-5
TGCAGTGCTAGAGATCTCAAGTTCAACGGGGAGCTGTTTTTT	CSARDLKFNGELFF	.	few	TRBV20-1	TRBJ2-2
TGTGCCAGCAGCTACTTGGCCGGGACAGGGGCCCACGAGCAGTACTTC	CASSYLAGTGAHEQYF	TRBD1	.	TRBV7-8	TRBJ2-7
TGCAGTGCCTATGGTGGGACAGTCGCCTACGAGCAGTACTTC	CSAYGGTVAYEQYF	TRBD1	.	TRBV20-1	TRBJ2-7
TGTGCCAGCAGCCAAGACTTCGAAGCTTTCTTT	CASSQDFEAFF	.	many	TRBV7-9	TRBJ1-1
TGTGCCAGCAGTGCGCTAGGGGGGACTGAAGCTTTCTTT	CASSALGGTEAFF	.	many	TRBV12-3/TRBV12-4	TRBJ1-1
TGCAGTGCCGGCGGCGGGGCGAGGTATGGCTACACCTTC	CSAGGGARYGYTF	.	few	TRBV20-1	TRBJ1-2
TGTGCCAGCAGTTCCTCCCCGGACCAACCCTCCTACGAGCAGTACTTC	CASSSSPDQPSYEQYF	.	.	TRBV7-9	TRBJ2-7
TGCAGTGCTAGAGATCAGGGGGCGTCCACTGAAGCTTTCTTT	CSARDQGASTEAFF	TRBD1	.	TRBV20-1	TRBJ1-1
TGTGCCAGCAGTTTCCTCCGGGAGCAGTACTTC	CASSFLREQYF	.	few	TRBV7-2	TRBJ2-7
TGTGCCAGTATGACCGACACTGAAGCTTTCTTT	CASMTDTEAFF	.	.	TRBV19	TRBJ1-1
TGTGCCAGCAGCTTGGACGGACCGAGCAATCAGCCCCAGCATTTT	CASSLDGPSNQPQHF	.	.	TRBV5-8	TRBJ1-5
TGTGCCAGCAGTTTAGATACCGGGGGCGGAACACCCCTCCACTTT	CASSLDTGGGTPLHF	.	few	TRBV12-3/TRBV12-4	TRBJ1-6
TGCAGTGCTAGAAACCCCTCGGGGAGGGACACTGAAGCTTTCTTT	CSARNPSGRDTEAFF	.	many	TRBV20-1	TRBJ1-1
TGCAGTGCTAGAGGCTCAGGGGGGGGAACTGAAGCTTTCTTT	CSARGSGGGTEAFF	TRBD1	once	TRBV20-1	TRBJ1-1
TGTGCGACATCCACAGGGATTCTTAATCAGCCCCAGCATTTT	CATSTGILNQPQHF	.	few	TRBV12-3/TRBV12-4	TRBJ1-5